This TCR beta chain comes out of a study of blood T cell repertoires in COVID-19 (dated by TCRdb to 2019 to 2021). Background on the whole study: Samples from collaborators originated in the United States, Italy and Spain and spanned both the acute and convalescent phases of COVID-19. The repertoires were released in a freely available public database intended as a resource for research on the immune response to SARS-CoV-2. Where available, HLA class I and class II types were obtained from metadata supplied by the sample provider rather than from assay-based typing. The samples were drawn from two sources: the first 160 participants of the ongoing ImmuneRACE study, and 950 to 1,500 subjects contributed by 6 global collaborators. The prospective study material was composed of cDNA or gDNA derived from T cells, B-cell-depleted T cells, or PBMCs. Subjects who had been exposed to COVID-19, were actively infected with it, or had recovered from it provided the deeply sampled blood TCRbeta repertoires that made up the dataset. A de-identified subject ID, COVID-19 status, age in years and sex were almost always included in the sample metadata. Beyond this particular receptor, the publication reports: How much clinical and demographic metadata was included differed by source and by participant, and the metadata was provided uncurated.

A word on this clone: Its antigen is currently not known. Per-nucleotide qualities are absent, and no much larger clonotype sits a single base away.

The immunoSEQ Assay, a bias-controlled multiplex PCR, was used to amplify TCRbeta CDR3 regions from genomic DNA. The authors' pipeline ran thus. The number of nucleated cells in each sample was estimated from the amplification of reference gene primers within the assay. To quantify the absolute abundance of each unique TCRbeta CDR3 rearrangement, sequence reads were collapsed and filtered. For each sample, productive Simpson clonality was calculated as the square root of Simpson's diversity index over productive rearrangements. Drawn from immuneACCESS, this table holds only the in-frame rearrangements with V and J called that TCRdb kept. Clones are partly lost; checked studies trace under half to an unresolved V gene and leave the rest unexplained. V and J calls plus clone size are reproduced from that table; the DNA served to infer D and trimming. The sample table contains 98,000 or so clones; only one count was recorded for around nine tenths of them. The ten largest clones take up approximately 5.6% of the sample.

At the junction V is shortened by 7 bases and J by 5 bases; bases outside the gene matches: 5. Per the germline V gene (reference sequence), LGHDT is the CDR1 and YNNKEL is the CDR2. Reading from cysteine to phenylalanine, the CDR3 counts 13 amino acids. Only CDR3 DNA is held: 39 bases, read in frame from base 1. Whole blood was collected in K2EDTA tubes by collaborating institutions according to the institutions' own protocols. For TCRbeta analysis, collaborator samples were shipped as frozen whole blood, as isolated PBMCs, or as DNA extracted from either sample type. Recombination linked TRBV3-1 (or the pseudogene TRBV3-2) to TRBJ2-3; 8 bases in the middle match TRBD2. Input material: peripheral blood. The origin of this receptor is a human donor in a cohort sampled during active COVID-19. The DNA reads as follows: TGTGCCAGCATTAACCGGGGGGGAGATACGCAGTATTTT. This translates into CASINRGGDTQYF.